Listed here are 27 T cell receptor beta chains from one sample, sequenced in a study of T cells after posttransplantation cyclophosphamide (dated by TCRdb to 2015 to 2016). The library was obtained by the immunoSEQ multiplex PCR assay. Here the immuneACCESS table is served through TCRdb, limited to in-frame sequences with V and J called. Missing clones are a known gap in these copies; in checked studies unresolved V genes cover under half, and the rest lacks a known reason. There are roughly 35,000 clones in this sample, and none of them is a singleton. The ten most abundant clones make up roughly 1.1% of the sample. The sample was PBMCs. The origin of the receptors is a girl under 18 in good health, CMV-negative, and a related stem cell transplant donor.

In its sample, this clone was seen many times. The rearrangement joins TRBV5-6 to TRBJ1-6; 8 nucleotides align to TRBD1. The CDR3 sequence is 16 residues long. Germline CDR1 reads SGHDT; CDR2 reads YYEEEE. Losses at the gene ends were 0 bases for V and 7 bases for J; bases not matched to a gene: 6. CDR3 region: CASSLGTGRANSPLHF. The CDR3 DNA follows: TGTGCCAGCAGCTTGGGGACAGGGAGGGCGAATTCACCCCTCCACTTT.

This clone was counted between two and nine times. The rearrangement links TRBV6-5 to TRBJ2-5; D perhaps matches TRBD1 (8 bases). V lost 5 bases to trimming and J lost 11 bases, with 18 bases between them. Germline CDR1 MNHEY, CDR2 SVGAGI. This CDR3 comprises 13 residues. The CDR3 coding sequence is TGTGCCAGCAGTCAACACAGGGGGGGAGAGCAGTACTTC. Translation gives CASSQHRGGEQYF.

This clone was recorded at least ten times. The chain joins TRBV29-1 to TRBJ1-4, with D maybe TRBD1 (5 bases). This CDR3 comprises 12 residues. The germline V gene encodes CDR1 SQVTM and CDR2 ANQGSEA. Trimming took off 6 bases at V and 7 bases at J, with 12 bases between the two ends. In nucleotides, the CDR3 is TGCAGCGTCGCCGGGGGATCTGAAAAACTGTTTTTT. Protein product: CSVAGGSEKLFF.

There are many counts of this clone. The V and J genes are TRBV4-3 and TRBJ2-3, with 9 nucleotides matching TRBD2. The ends lost 1 base at V and 2 bases at J; junction bases unmatched: 7. The CDR3 spans 17 residues. The germline CDR1 and CDR2 sequences are LGHNA and YSLEER. CDR3 sequence reads: CASSQAWGGRATDTQYF. In DNA form, the CDR3 reads TGCGCCAGCAGCCAAGCGTGGGGCGGGAGGGCCACAGATACGCAGTATTTT.

V gene TRBV5-6 combines with J gene TRBJ2-1, with 8 nucleotides matching TRBD1. The CDR3 is made up of 13 amino acids. With 5 bases clipped from V and 7 bases from J, the junction kept 5 bases outside the gene matches. CDR1 and CDR2 from the germline V gene are SGHDT and YYEEEE. The CDR3, as DNA: TGTGCCAGCAGTCAGGGGGCACTAAATGAGCAGTTCTTC. Translated: CASSQGALNEQFF.

V gene TRBV11-2 combines with J gene TRBJ2-3; D may be TRBD1 (6 bases). This CDR3 has 16 residues. Between the trimmed V and J ends, which lost 1 base and 0 bases, there was a span of 11 bases. Germline assignment: CDR1 SGHAT and CDR2 FQNNGV. The CDR3 bases are TGTGCCAGCAGCTTAGGGACAGTTTCTAGCACAGATACGCAGTATTTT. It specifies CASSLGTVSSTDTQYF.

The chain couples TRBV19 to TRBJ2-5, with 12 bases aligning to TRBD2. Per the germline V gene, CDR1 is LNHDA and CDR2 is SQIVND (reference sequence). J lost 4 bases, V lost 5 bases, and 2 bases had no gene match. This CDR3 region has 14 residues. The CDR3 nucleotides are TGTGCCAGTAGTGGACTAGCGGGACGAGAGACCCAGTACTTC. It translates to CASSGLAGRETQYF.

This clone was counted between two and nine times. The chain recombines TRBV28 with TRBJ2-7, with a tentative D call TRBD2 (5 bases). The germline gives CDR1 MDHEN, CDR2 SYDVKM. V shed 6 bases and J shed 6 bases, with 18 bases lying between them. The CDR3 loop spans 14 amino acids. CDR3 DNA: TGTGCCAGCAGAATGCCGAAGGAGCGGACCGAGCAGTACTTC. This encodes CASRMPKERTEQYF.

This clone showed up many times. V gene TRBV5-4 combines with J gene TRBJ2-7, with D tentatively TRBD1 (6 bases). CDR3 length: 12 residues. Germline CDR1 is SGHNT and CDR2 is YYREEE (reference sequence). The germline V and J ends were trimmed by 4 bases and 3 bases, with 8 bases remaining between them. The chain's CDR3 is CASSGDNYEQYF. CDR3 nucleotide sequence: TGTGCCAGCAGCGGGGACAACTACGAGCAGTACTTC. Full variable domain (outside the CDR3, taken from reference TRBV5-4 and TRBJ2-7): ETGVTQSPTHLIKTRGQQVTLRCSSQSGHNTVSWYQQALGQGPQFIFQYYREEENGRGNFPPRFSGLQFPNYSSELNVNALELDDSALYLCASSGDNYEQYFGPGTRLTVT.

There are many counts of this clone. The chain is built from TRBV11-2 and TRBJ2-2; D is perhaps TRBD1 (6 bases). Trimming stripped 3 bases from V and 3 bases from J, with 11 bases between. This CDR3 has 15 amino acids. The germline CDR1 and CDR2 sequences are SGHAT and FQNNGV. The CDR3 nucleotides are TGTGCCAGCAGCTTGACAGGCTCGCACACCGGGGAGCTGTTTTTT. Translation gives CASSLTGSHTGELFF.

The chain uses TRBV14 and TRBJ1-2, with TRBD1 matching over 9 bases. The length of the CDR3 is 16 residues. Trimming removed 3 bases from V and 4 bases from J; junction bases left unmatched: 9. Germline V gives CDR1 SGHDN, CDR2 FVKESK. This chain's CDR3 is CASSQTNRGLGYGYTF. The CDR3 DNA follows: TGTGCCAGCAGCCAGACAAACAGGGGGCTGGGCTATGGCTACACCTTC.

A few counts support this clone. The V call is TRBV7-9, the J call TRBJ2-1; 12 nucleotides agree with TRBD2. Germline-derived CDR1 and CDR2 are SEHNR and FQNEAQ (reference sequence). The junction had 12 bases not matched to a gene; V was cut back by 2 bases and J by 4 bases. The length of the CDR3 is 19 residues. This CDR3 reads CASSLPRTSGEKSYNEQFF. The CDR3 nucleotides read TGTGCCAGCAGCTTACCTCGGACTAGCGGGGAAAAAAGTTACAATGAGCAGTTCTTC.

There are many counts of this clone. The chain couples TRBV28 to TRBJ1-5; 9 bases align to TRBD1. Germline CDR1 MDHEN, CDR2 SYDVKM. With 5 bases clipped from V and 7 bases from J, the junction kept 9 bases outside the gene matches. The CDR3 loop spans 15 amino acids. CDR3 sequence: CASSGRYRGQQPQHF. In DNA, the CDR3 is TGTGCCAGCAGTGGGCGTTACAGGGGGCAACAGCCCCAGCATTTT.

There are a few counts of this clone. This sequence joins TRBV7-8 and TRBJ2-7; no reliable D call. Trimming left V 1 base short and J 1 base short, with 11 bases between. This CDR3 is 15 amino acids long. Germline CDR1 reads SGHVS; CDR2 reads FQNEAQ. The CDR3 region is CASSLERGGSYEQYF. CDR3 coding DNA: TGTGCCAGCAGCTTAGAAAGAGGTGGGTCCTACGAGCAGTACTTC.

This clone was seen repeatedly, ten times or more. The rearrangement joins TRBV28 to TRBJ1-5; the match to TRBD1 covers 7 bases. This CDR3 region has 16 residues. Per the germline V gene, CDR1 is MDHEN and CDR2 is SYDVKM. V shed 5 bases, J shed 3 bases, and the junction held 10 bases outside the gene matches. In nucleotides, the CDR3 is TGTGCCAGCAGTGCCATAAAAACAGGGGCCAATCAGCCCCAGCATTTT. It encodes CASSAIKTGANQPQHF. Looking up the rest from reference TRBV28 and TRBJ1-5 gives the full variable domain: DVKVTQSSRYLVKRTGEKVFLECVQDMDHENMFWYRQDPGLGLRLIYFSYDVKMKEKGDIPEGYSVSREKKERFSLILESASTNQTSMYLCASSAIKTGANQPQHFGDGTRLSIL.

The chain is built from TRBV5-4 and TRBJ2-5; TRBD2 matches at 10 bases. This CDR3 region has 17 residues. Unmatched junction bases numbered 8, after V lost 2 bases and J lost 1 base. The germline CDR1 and CDR2 sequences are SGHNT and YYREEE (reference sequence). The CDR3 bases are TGTGCCAGCAGCTTCCGGTCGACTAGCGGGCCCCAAGAGACCCAGTACTTC. This codes for CASSFRSTSGPQETQYF. The entire variable domain, with the rest obtained from reference TRBV5-4 and TRBJ2-5, is as follows: ETGVTQSPTHLIKTRGQQVTLRCSSQSGHNTVSWYQQALGQGPQFIFQYYREEENGRGNFPPRFSGLQFPNYSSELNVNALELDDSALYLCASSFRSTSGPQETQYFGPGTRLLVL.

This clone has only a few counts. The chain couples TRBV5-1 to TRBJ2-4; D is possibly TRBD1 (5 bases). CDR1 and CDR2 from the germline V gene are SGHRS and YFSETQ. The CDR3 totals 14 residues. With 4 bases removed from V and 0 bases from J, the gap between germline ends came to 8 bases. CDR3 sequence (DNA): TGCGCCAGCAGCGCAAGGGGAGCCAAAAACATTCAGTACTTC. Its protein is CASSARGAKNIQYF.

This clone was picked up a small number of times. J is TRBJ2-5 and V is TRBV9; TRBD2 is a possible D gene (7 bases). The germline V and J ends were trimmed by 8 bases and 2 bases, with 22 bases remaining between them. The germline V gene encodes CDR1 SGDLS and CDR2 YYNGEE. This CDR3 contains 16 residues. The CDR3 DNA reads as TGTGCCAGGGGGGGGCAGGGTAGACCCGATCAAGAGACCCAGTACTTC. Translated: CARGGQGRPDQETQYF.

This clone has a count of ten or more. The rearrangement links TRBV19 to TRBJ2-7, with 9 bases lining up with TRBD1. The V and J ends lost 3 bases and 4 bases, in that order; junction bases with no gene match: 4. This CDR3 contains 14 residues. Germline V CDR1 and CDR2: LNHDA, SQIVND (reference sequence). This chain's CDR3 is CASSIPDRGYEQYF. The CDR3 DNA reads as TGTGCCAGTAGTATTCCTGACAGGGGGTACGAGCAGTACTTC.

In its sample, this clone was seen many times. The chain employs TRBV30 and TRBJ2-7, with D perhaps matching TRBD1 (6 bases). Germline CDR1 GTSNPN, CDR2 SVGIG (reference sequence). V was pared by 5 bases and J by 3 bases, with 17 bases between. The CDR3 length is 14 residues. The CDR3 loop reads CAWAAERQVYEQYF. The CDR3 nucleotides read TGTGCCTGGGCGGCCGAACGACAGGTCTACGAGCAGTACTTC.

There are a few counts of this clone. This chain joins TRBV4-2 and TRBJ2-7; 7 positions match TRBD2. This CDR3 contains 15 residues. The V segment lost 0 bases and the J segment 1 base; nucleotides outside the gene matches: 3. Germline-derived CDR1 and CDR2 are LGHNA and YNFKEQ. The CDR3 sequence: CASSQDEAGSYEQYF. The DNA of the CDR3 is TGTGCCAGCAGCCAAGACGAAGCGGGGTCCTACGAGCAGTACTTC.

The table lists this clone with many counts. The chain uses TRBV5-4 and TRBJ2-7; D call uncertain. Germline V gene lookup returns CDR1 SGHNT and CDR2 YYREEE (reference sequence). Deletions cut 3 bases from V and 3 bases from J, with 7 bases between. This CDR3 spans 12 amino acids. CDR3 in DNA: TGTGCCAGCAGCTGGTCGGGCTACGAGCAGTACTTC. It codes for CASSWSGYEQYF.

In its sample, this clone was seen many times. The V and J genes are TRBV7-3 and TRBJ2-1, with 9 bases identical to TRBD1. The J segment lost 6 bases and the V segment lost 5 bases, leaving 8 bases of the junction unmatched. Germline CDR1 and CDR2: SGHTA and FQGTGA. CDR3 length: 15 amino acids. This chain's CDR3 is CASSQQGAPGNEQFF. DNA for the CDR3: TGTGCCAGCAGCCAACAGGGGGCGCCTGGCAATGAGCAGTTCTTC.

This clone appeared a few times. This rearrangement joins TRBV7-9 to TRBJ2-7, with D unresolved. Germline V gene data show CDR1 as SEHNR and CDR2 as FQNEAQ (reference sequence). Between the trimmed V and J ends, which lost 4 bases and 1 base, there was a span of 11 bases. CDR3 length: 14 residues. This chain's CDR3 is CASSSPTSSYEQYF. DNA for the CDR3: TGTGCCAGCAGCTCCCCGACAAGTTCCTACGAGCAGTACTTC.

Ten or more counts support this clone. The J gene is TRBJ1-2, the V gene TRBV9; D is unresolved. The V and J ends lost 0 bases and 7 bases respectively, with 10 bases between them. This CDR3 is built from 13 residues. Germline CDR1 is SGDLS and CDR2 is YYNGEE. The CDR3: CASSVASRAGYTF. The CDR3 DNA follows: TGTGCCAGCAGCGTAGCGTCGAGGGCTGGCTACACCTTC.

This clone was seen ten or more times. J is TRBJ2-1 and V is TRBV30; D possibly corresponds to TRBD1 (6 bases). CDR1 GTSNPN and CDR2 SVGIG come from the germline V gene (reference sequence). The V end was cut by 5 bases, the J end by 8 bases, with 16 bases between. This CDR3 region has 13 residues. CDR3 sequence: CAWGRRQDDEQFF. The CDR3 region has the DNA TGTGCCTGGGGTCGCCGACAGGATGATGAGCAGTTCTTC. The full variable domain, with the rest looked up from reference TRBV30 and TRBJ2-1, is SQTIHQWPATLVQPVGSPLSLECTVEGTSNPNLYWYRQAAGRGLQLLFYSVGIGQISSEVPQNLSASRPQDRQFILSSKKLLLSDSGFYLCAWGRRQDDEQFFGPGTRLTVL.

This clone was observed at least ten times. The genes are TRBV6-5 and TRBJ1-2; TRBD1 matches at 8 bases. The length of the CDR3 is 15 residues. The germline CDR1 and CDR2 sequences are MNHEY and SVGAGI. With V trimmed by 2 bases and J by 4 bases, 6 bases remained unmatched. The CDR3: CASSYGTGVTYGYTF. CDR3 bases: TGTGCCAGCAGTTACGGGACAGGAGTAACCTATGGCTACACCTTC.